The rows below give T cell receptor beta chains drawn from one sample of a study of beta chain features in type 1 diabetes. Method: immunoSEQ multiplex PCR; TCRdb's copy keeps in-frame clones and lacks some. Among a few hundred thousand clones listed, less than 15% were seen once. Material: naive CD4+ T cells from blood. Every receptor here comes from a woman aged 18 to 35 with type 1 diabetes. CDR3s include the opening cysteine and the closing phenylalanine or tryptophan. The order of the fields is D gene, clone size, V gene, J gene, CDR3 DNA, CDR3 protein. The D gene is left open where the match is weak. The listing skips clone size in some rows; elsewhere it reads once, few, many or a size class.

d_call: .
clone_size: .
v_call: TRBV27
j_call: TRBJ2-5
cdr3_nt: TGTGCCAGCAGTTTATACAGGGCGGAGACCCAGTACTTC
cdr3_aa: CASSLYRAETQYF

d_call: TRBD1
clone_size: .
v_call: TRBV28
j_call: TRBJ2-7
cdr3_nt: TGTGCCAGCAGGCCTAACAGGGGGCTCTACGAGCAGTACTTC
cdr3_aa: CASRPNRGLYEQYF

d_call: .
clone_size: few
v_call: TRBV5-4
j_call: TRBJ2-1
cdr3_nt: TGTGCCAGCAGCCCCCGGACTATGGGCGATGAGCAGTTCTTC
cdr3_aa: CASSPRTMGDEQFF

d_call: .
clone_size: .
v_call: TRBV11-2
j_call: TRBJ2-3
cdr3_nt: TGTGCCAGCAGTTCTCGTTCGGCAGGGGCTAATACGCAGTATTTT
cdr3_aa: CASSSRSAGANTQYF

d_call: .
clone_size: .
v_call: TRBV15
j_call: TRBJ1-2
cdr3_nt: TGTGCCACCAGCAGAGATACCACGGTGCGTGGCTACACCTTC
cdr3_aa: CATSRDTTVRGYTF

d_call: .
clone_size: few
v_call: TRBV11-2
j_call: TRBJ2-5
cdr3_nt: TGTGCCAGCAGCTCGACGTTTGGGGCCTACGAGACCCAGTACTTC
cdr3_aa: CASSSTFGAYETQYF

d_call: TRBD2
clone_size: few
v_call: TRBV6-6
j_call: TRBJ2-7
cdr3_nt: TGTGCCAGCAGTTACACGGGCGGGGAGGGCTACGAGCAGTACTTC
cdr3_aa: CASSYTGGEGYEQYF

d_call: TRBD2
clone_size: few
v_call: TRBV18
j_call: TRBJ2-7
cdr3_nt: TGTGCCAGCTCACCATACCTAGCGGGAAGTGACTACGAGCAGTACTTC
cdr3_aa: CASSPYLAGSDYEQYF

d_call: .
clone_size: few
v_call: TRBV5-6
j_call: TRBJ2-5
cdr3_nt: TGTGCCAGCAGCCCCTTCTGGCTTAACCAAGAGACCCAGTACTTC
cdr3_aa: CASSPFWLNQETQYF

d_call: TRBD2
clone_size: .
v_call: TRBV15
j_call: TRBJ2-1
cdr3_nt: TGTGCCACCAGCAGAGAGACTAGCGGGAGTTACAATGAGCAGTTCTTC
cdr3_aa: CATSRETSGSYNEQFF

d_call: TRBD1
clone_size: few
v_call: TRBV30
j_call: TRBJ1-5
cdr3_nt: TGTGCCTGGAGTGTAATACAGGGGGTGGGTCAGCCCCAGCATTTT
cdr3_aa: CAWSVIQGVGQPQHF

d_call: TRBD2
clone_size: .
v_call: TRBV5-1
j_call: TRBJ2-1
cdr3_nt: TGCGCCAGCAGCCTCGGACTAGCGGGAGCCTTCTCCAATGAGCAGTTCTTC
cdr3_aa: CASSLGLAGAFSNEQFF

d_call: TRBD1
clone_size: .
v_call: TRBV7-3
j_call: TRBJ2-5
cdr3_nt: TGTGCCAGCAGCTGGGACAGGGAGGGGACCCAGTACTTC
cdr3_aa: CASSWDREGTQYF

d_call: TRBD2
clone_size: .
v_call: TRBV18
j_call: TRBJ2-1
cdr3_nt: TGTGCCAGCTCACCACCACTAGCGGGAGGAAGTAATGAGCAGTTCTTC
cdr3_aa: CASSPPLAGGSNEQFF

d_call: .
clone_size: few
v_call: TRBV7-9
j_call: TRBJ2-7
cdr3_nt: TGTGCCAGCAGCTTGTCCGGGATTAGCGGTGAGCAGTACTTC
cdr3_aa: CASSLSGISGEQYF

d_call: TRBD2
clone_size: few
v_call: TRBV7-9
j_call: TRBJ2-2
cdr3_nt: TGTGCCAGCAGCTTAGGACTAGCGGGACCGAACACCGGGGAGCTGTTTTTT
cdr3_aa: CASSLGLAGPNTGELFF

d_call: TRBD2
clone_size: few
v_call: TRBV30
j_call: TRBJ2-4
cdr3_nt: TGTGCCTGGAGGAAGGGAGGGGACATTCAGTACTTC
cdr3_aa: CAWRKGGDIQYF

d_call: .
clone_size: .
v_call: TRBV30
j_call: TRBJ2-1
cdr3_nt: TGTGCCTGGACCCGGGGGAGCTCCTACAATGAGCAGTTCTTC
cdr3_aa: CAWTRGSSYNEQFF

d_call: TRBD1
clone_size: few
v_call: TRBV7-9
j_call: TRBJ2-7
cdr3_nt: TGTGCCAGCAGCGCAGCCCCACAGGGGAAAGACGAGCAGTACTTC
cdr3_aa: CASSAAPQGKDEQYF

d_call: .
clone_size: few
v_call: TRBV9
j_call: TRBJ2-1
cdr3_nt: TGTGCCAGCAGCCCGTGGGGGCAAAGCTCCTACAATGAGCAGTTCTTC
cdr3_aa: CASSPWGQSSYNEQFF

d_call: TRBD1
clone_size: few
v_call: TRBV2
j_call: TRBJ1-1
cdr3_nt: TGTGCCAGCAGACGGTTAGGACAGGGGGTGGGAGCTTTCTTT
cdr3_aa: CASRRLGQGVGAFF

d_call: .
clone_size: few
v_call: TRBV5-1
j_call: TRBJ2-3
cdr3_nt: TGCGCCAGCAGCTTGTCTAGCACAGATACGCAGTATTTT
cdr3_aa: CASSLSSTDTQYF

d_call: .
clone_size: few
v_call: TRBV2
j_call: TRBJ2-7
cdr3_nt: TGTGCCAGCAGTGAACAGGCCTACGAGCAGTACTTC
cdr3_aa: CASSEQAYEQYF

d_call: TRBD2
clone_size: few
v_call: TRBV11-3
j_call: TRBJ2-1
cdr3_nt: TGTGCCAGCAGCTCAAGGACTAGCCCGCCGTACAATGAGCAGTTCTTC
cdr3_aa: CASSSRTSPPYNEQFF

d_call: TRBD2
clone_size: .
v_call: TRBV11-2
j_call: TRBJ2-3
cdr3_nt: TGTGCCAGCAGTTTTGCTAGGCTAGCGGGAGCAGATACGCAGTATTTT
cdr3_aa: CASSFARLAGADTQYF

d_call: TRBD2
clone_size: .
v_call: TRBV12-5
j_call: TRBJ2-1
cdr3_nt: TGTGCTAGTGGTAAGCTAGCGGGAGCCTACAATGAGCAGTTCTTC
cdr3_aa: CASGKLAGAYNEQFF

d_call: TRBD2
clone_size: few
v_call: TRBV4-2
j_call: TRBJ2-1
cdr3_nt: TGTGCCAGCAGCCAACCCCCCTCGAGCGGGAGAACCGATGAGCAGTTCTTC
cdr3_aa: CASSQPPSSGRTDEQFF

d_call: TRBD2
clone_size: .
v_call: TRBV4-1
j_call: TRBJ2-7
cdr3_nt: TGCGCCAGCAGCCAAGCGGCTAGCGGGAGCACCCACGAGCAGTACTTC
cdr3_aa: CASSQAASGSTHEQYF

d_call: TRBD2
clone_size: .
v_call: TRBV11-3
j_call: TRBJ2-1
cdr3_nt: TGTGCCAGCAGCTTAGGAGGGGCTAGCGGGAAGGCCTACAATGAGCAGTTCTTC
cdr3_aa: CASSLGGASGKAYNEQFF

d_call: TRBD2
clone_size: few
v_call: TRBV6-5
j_call: TRBJ2-1
cdr3_nt: TGTGCCAGCAGTTGGGCGGGAGGGCCGGTTAATGAGCAGTTCTTC
cdr3_aa: CASSWAGGPVNEQFF

d_call: .
clone_size: few
v_call: TRBV5-1
j_call: TRBJ1-2
cdr3_nt: TGCGCCAGCAGCTTAAGAGACGAGGGCAACGGCTACACCTTC
cdr3_aa: CASSLRDEGNGYTF

d_call: TRBD1
clone_size: .
v_call: TRBV10-3
j_call: TRBJ1-1
cdr3_nt: TGTGCCATCAGTGGACAGGGGAAGAACACTGAAGCTTTCTTT
cdr3_aa: CAISGQGKNTEAFF

d_call: .
clone_size: few
v_call: TRBV28
j_call: TRBJ2-1
cdr3_nt: TGTGCCAGCAGTTCCCGTCTAGGCAATGAGCAGTTCTTC
cdr3_aa: CASSSRLGNEQFF

d_call: .
clone_size: .
v_call: TRBV6-5
j_call: TRBJ2-1
cdr3_nt: TGTGCCAGCAGTTACTCGACGGGGGGCTATAGTGAGCAGTTCTTC
cdr3_aa: CASSYSTGGYSEQFF

d_call: .
clone_size: .
v_call: TRBV5-1
j_call: TRBJ1-5
cdr3_nt: TGCGCCAGCAGCTTGGGGGAGAATCAGCCCCAGCATTTT
cdr3_aa: CASSLGENQPQHF

d_call: .
clone_size: .
v_call: TRBV11-1
j_call: TRBJ2-3
cdr3_nt: TGTGCCAGCAGCGCAAGGCTAGTTCCAGATACGCAGTATTTT
cdr3_aa: CASSARLVPDTQYF

d_call: .
clone_size: .
v_call: TRBV4-3
j_call: TRBJ1-2
cdr3_nt: TGCGCCAGCAGCCGATCCCTCGTGGGGCTTTATGGCTACACCTTC
cdr3_aa: CASSRSLVGLYGYTF

d_call: .
clone_size: few
v_call: TRBV28
j_call: TRBJ1-3
cdr3_nt: TGTGCCAGCACTCCGGCCGGGGGATCTGGAAACACCATATATTTT
cdr3_aa: CASTPAGGSGNTIYF

d_call: TRBD2
clone_size: .
v_call: TRBV19
j_call: TRBJ2-1
cdr3_nt: TGTGCCAGTAGTTCTCGACTAGCGGGAGCTGGTGAGCAGTTCTTC
cdr3_aa: CASSSRLAGAGEQFF

d_call: TRBD1
clone_size: .
v_call: TRBV5-4
j_call: TRBJ1-1
cdr3_nt: TGTGCCAGCACCTACGGACAGGGGGCCTTGAACACTGAAGCTTTCTTT
cdr3_aa: CASTYGQGALNTEAFF

d_call: .
clone_size: .
v_call: TRBV28
j_call: TRBJ2-7
cdr3_nt: TGTGCCAGCAGCTCCCGAGACGAGCAGTACTTC
cdr3_aa: CASSSRDEQYF

d_call: .
clone_size: .
v_call: TRBV29-1
j_call: TRBJ1-5
cdr3_nt: TGCAGCGTTGGGTGTTTAGACAGAAGCAATCAGCCCCAGCATTTT
cdr3_aa: CSVGCLDRSNQPQHF

d_call: .
clone_size: few
v_call: TRBV15
j_call: TRBJ2-5
cdr3_nt: TGTGCCACCAGCATAGCCCCTCAAGAGACCCAGTACTTC
cdr3_aa: CATSIAPQETQYF

d_call: TRBD2
clone_size: .
v_call: TRBV29-1
j_call: TRBJ2-1
cdr3_nt: TGCAGCGTTGAGGGACTAGCTGGCCGGGAGCAGTTCTTC
cdr3_aa: CSVEGLAGREQFF

d_call: .
clone_size: .
v_call: TRBV25-1
j_call: TRBJ2-2
cdr3_nt: TGTGCCAGCAGGTACGGGACCGGGGAGCTGTTTTTT
cdr3_aa: CASRYGTGELFF

d_call: TRBD1
clone_size: .
v_call: TRBV9
j_call: TRBJ1-5
cdr3_nt: TGTGCCAGCAGCGGAACGGGACAGGGGTATCAGCCCCAGCATTTT
cdr3_aa: CASSGTGQGYQPQHF

d_call: TRBD1
clone_size: few
v_call: TRBV18
j_call: TRBJ1-5
cdr3_nt: TGTGCCAGCTCACCGGGACAGGGCGGGCAGCCCCAGCATTTT
cdr3_aa: CASSPGQGGQPQHF

d_call: TRBD2
clone_size: .
v_call: TRBV7-2
j_call: TRBJ2-2
cdr3_nt: TGTGCCAGCAGCTTCGTAGCGGGGGGACCCGGGGAGCTGTTTTTT
cdr3_aa: CASSFVAGGPGELFF

d_call: TRBD2
clone_size: .
v_call: TRBV9
j_call: TRBJ2-1
cdr3_nt: TGTGCCAGCAGCTGGACTAGCGGGAGGCAGGATGAGCAGTTCTTC
cdr3_aa: CASSWTSGRQDEQFF

d_call: .
clone_size: .
v_call: TRBV27
j_call: TRBJ2-4
cdr3_nt: TGTGCCAGTGGCTTGGGGCTAGCCAAAAACATTCAGTACTTC
cdr3_aa: CASGLGLAKNIQYF

d_call: TRBD2
clone_size: .
v_call: TRBV27
j_call: TRBJ2-7
cdr3_nt: TGTGCCAGCAGTTTATCAGCCACTAGCGGGAGGAGGTACGAGCAGTACTTC
cdr3_aa: CASSLSATSGRRYEQYF

d_call: .
clone_size: .
v_call: TRBV5-1
j_call: TRBJ1-4
cdr3_nt: TGCGCCAGCAGCTTATACGGGGGGCCGACTAATGAAAAACTGTTTTTT
cdr3_aa: CASSLYGGPTNEKLFF

d_call: .
clone_size: .
v_call: TRBV30
j_call: TRBJ2-7
cdr3_nt: TGTGCCTGGAACACACAGGGGAGGAAATACGAGCAGTACTTC
cdr3_aa: CAWNTQGRKYEQYF